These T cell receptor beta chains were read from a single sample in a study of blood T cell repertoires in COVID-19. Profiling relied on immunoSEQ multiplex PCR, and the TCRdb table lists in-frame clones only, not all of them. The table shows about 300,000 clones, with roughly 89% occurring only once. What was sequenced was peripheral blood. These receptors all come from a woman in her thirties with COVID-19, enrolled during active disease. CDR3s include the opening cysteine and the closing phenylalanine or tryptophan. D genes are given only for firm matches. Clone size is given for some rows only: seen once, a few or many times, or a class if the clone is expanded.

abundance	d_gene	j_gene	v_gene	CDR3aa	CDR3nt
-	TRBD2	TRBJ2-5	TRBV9	CASSVAGGLVETQYF	TGTGCCAGCAGCGTTGCGGGGGGGCTCGTAGAGACCCAGTACTTC
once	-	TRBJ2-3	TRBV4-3	CASSQDAGSTDTQYF	TGCGCCAGCAGCCAAGATGCGGGGAGCACAGATACGCAGTATTTT
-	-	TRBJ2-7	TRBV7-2	CASSLAAQLFEQYF	TGTGCCAGCAGCTTAGCAGCACAGCTGTTCGAGCAGTACTTC
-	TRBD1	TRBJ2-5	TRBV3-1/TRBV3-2	CASSQGARGLLRETQYF	TGTGCCAGCAGCCAAGGTGCAAGGGGGCTTTTACGGGAGACCCAGTACTTC
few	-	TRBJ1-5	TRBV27	CASSVGEGQPQHF	TGTGCCAGCAGTGTGGGGGAGGGGCAGCCCCAGCATTTT
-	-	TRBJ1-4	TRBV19	CASSRSVNEKLFF	TGTGCCAGTAGCCGGTCTGTTAATGAAAAACTGTTTTTT
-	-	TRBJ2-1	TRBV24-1	CATAKSGDPDEQFF	TGTGCCACCGCAAAATCAGGGGATCCGGATGAGCAGTTCTTC
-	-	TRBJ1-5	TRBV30	CAWSGGGNQPQHF	TGTGCCTGGAGTGGTGGCGGGAATCAGCCCCAGCATTTT
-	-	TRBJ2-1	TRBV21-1	CATQGQGKTGCDEQFF	TGTGCCACCCAGGGACAGGGGAAAACCGGGTGCGATGAGCAGTTCTTC
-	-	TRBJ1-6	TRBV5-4	CASSRNRDFNSPLHF	TGTGCCAGCAGTCGAAACCGGGACTTCAATTCACCCCTCCACTTT
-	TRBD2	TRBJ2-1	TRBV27	CASSWAGGPYNEQFF	TGTGCCAGCAGTTGGGCGGGGGGGCCATACAATGAGCAGTTCTTC
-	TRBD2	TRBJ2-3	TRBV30	CAWTLSGGAADTQYF	TGTGCCTGGACTCTTAGCGGGGGGGCGGCAGATACGCAGTATTTT
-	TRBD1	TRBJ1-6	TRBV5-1	CASSWTGGDSPLHF	TGCGCCAGCAGCTGGACAGGGGGCGACTCACCCCTCCACTTT
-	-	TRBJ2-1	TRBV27	CASSSGYENQFF	TGTGCCAGCAGCTCCGGTTACGAAAATCAGTTCTTC
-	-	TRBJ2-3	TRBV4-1	CASSQVVTDTQYF	TGCGCCAGCAGCCAAGTAGTTACAGATACGCAGTATTTT
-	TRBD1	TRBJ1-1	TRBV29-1	CSVGQGTVTEAFF	TGCAGCGTGGGACAGGGAACCGTCACTGAAGCTTTCTTT
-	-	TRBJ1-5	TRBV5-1	CASSPGTGLNQPQHF	TGCGCCAGCAGCCCAGGTACAGGGTTAAATCAGCCCCAGCATTTT
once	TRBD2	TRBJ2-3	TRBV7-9	CASSARLAGATDTQYF	TGTGCCAGCAGCGCCAGACTAGCGGGCGCTACAGATACGCAGTATTTT
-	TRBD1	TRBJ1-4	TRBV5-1	CASSYRGQDEKLFF	TGCGCCAGCAGCTACAGGGGGCAGGATGAAAAACTGTTTTTT